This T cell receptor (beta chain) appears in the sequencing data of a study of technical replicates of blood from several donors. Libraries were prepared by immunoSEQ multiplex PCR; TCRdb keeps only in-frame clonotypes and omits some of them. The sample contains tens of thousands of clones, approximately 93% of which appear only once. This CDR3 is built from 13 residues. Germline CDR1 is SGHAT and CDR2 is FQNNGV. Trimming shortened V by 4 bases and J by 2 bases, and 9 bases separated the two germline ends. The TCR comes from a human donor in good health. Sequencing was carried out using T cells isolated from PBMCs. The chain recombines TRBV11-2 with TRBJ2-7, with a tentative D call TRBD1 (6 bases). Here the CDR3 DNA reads TGTGCCAGCAGCTCCGGACAGCCCTACGAGCAGTACTTC. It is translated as CASSSGQPYEQYF.